Each of the 24 T cell receptor beta chains below was sequenced from the same sample in a study of blood T cell repertoires in COVID-19. The assay was immunoSEQ multiplex PCR, and TCRdb's table has in-frame clones only and misses some. The sample carries around 190,000 clones, more than 65% recorded once. The specimen was peripheral blood. The receptors stem from a human donor in a cohort sampled during active COVID-19.

This chain uses TRBV2 with TRBJ2-7; 11 bases agree with TRBD2. The germline gives CDR1 SNHLY, CDR2 FYNNEI. CDR3 length: 14 residues. Unmatched junction bases numbered 8, after V lost 8 bases and J lost 5 bases. The CDR3, as DNA: TGTGCCAGCCTCCCGGGACTAGCGGCCCACGAGCAGTACTTC. This gives the protein CASLPGLAAHEQYF.

This chain uses TRBV19 with TRBJ2-7; possibly TRBD2 for D (5 bases). Germline loops: CDR1 LNHDA, CDR2 SQIVND (reference sequence). V was shortened by 2 bases and J by 2 bases, with 13 bases between the two germline ends. This CDR3 comprises 15 residues. CDR3 nucleotide sequence: TGTGCCAGTAGTATATTGTTCGGGGTTGCCTACGAGCAGTACTTC. Protein product: CASSILFGVAYEQYF.

V and J are TRBV14 and TRBJ2-7; 7 positions match TRBD2. Trimming took 1 base from V and 2 from J; bases not matched to a gene: 8. This CDR3 contains 16 residues. In germline, CDR1 is SGHDN, CDR2 FVKESK. CDR3 nucleotide sequence: TGTGCCAGCAGCCAAGCGCGAGGGAGGGTTCCCTACGAGCAGTACTTC. Residues: CASSQARGRVPYEQYF.

J is TRBJ2-1 and V is TRBV4-2; 10 nucleotides line up with TRBD1. Germline V gives CDR1 LGHNA, CDR2 YNFKEQ. This CDR3 is built from 16 residues. The junction had 8 bases not matched to a gene; V was cut back by 4 bases and J by 5 bases. The CDR3, as DNA: TGTGCCAGCAGCCCGGGCGGGACAGGGGAAAACAATGAGCAGTTCTTC. The encoded protein is CASSPGGTGENNEQFF.

The CDR3 DNA sequence: TGTGCCAGCAGCCGCGGCGGGGAAGGGGACGAGCAGTACTTC. Amino acids: CASSRGGEGDEQYF. The chain employs TRBV5-4 and TRBJ2-7, with D possibly matching TRBD2 (6 bases). The CDR3 consists of 14 residues. Germline CDR1 and CDR2: SGHNT and YYREEE (reference sequence). The V gene lost 4 bases and the J gene lost 5 bases, with 16 bases spanning the gap.

The chain combines TRBV5-6 with TRBJ1-2, with 7 bases matching TRBD1. Germline V gene data show CDR1 as SGHDT and CDR2 as YYEEEE. Trimming at V came to 2 bases and at J to 4 bases, leaving 5 bases not matched to a gene. The CDR3 totals 14 residues. CDR3 DNA sequence: TGTGCCAGCAGCTTTCTTGGACAGGCCTATGGCTACACCTTC. This encodes CASSFLGQAYGYTF.

The chain combines TRBV29-1 with TRBJ2-3, with D maybe TRBD2 (6 bases). Germline CDR1 reads SQVTM; CDR2 reads ANQGSEA. V shed 5 bases and J shed 10 bases, with 10 bases lying between them. The CDR3 is made up of 10 amino acids. The CDR3 sequence is CSVRDSAQYF. CDR3 DNA: TGCAGCGTTAGGGACTCCGCGCAGTATTTT.

The chain employs TRBV6-1 and TRBJ1-2, with TRBD1 matching 12 bases. Trimming cost V 4 bases and J 4 bases; bases outside gene matches: 16. The CDR3 totals 19 residues. CDR1 is MNHNS, CDR2 SASEGT, per germline. Here the CDR3 reads CASSAISGTGGPSIYGYTF. The CDR3 DNA sequence: TGTGCCAGCAGTGCTATATCCGGGACAGGGGGCCCTTCTATCTATGGCTACACCTTC.

This clone was seen more than once but under ten times. V gene TRBV3-1 (or the pseudogene TRBV3-2) combines with J gene TRBJ1-6, with no clear D. V was trimmed by 1 base and J by 5 bases, leaving 6 bases between them. This CDR3 spans 14 amino acids. Germline loops: CDR1 LGHDT, CDR2 YNNKEL (reference sequence). CDR3 coding DNA: TGTGCCAGCAGCCAAGGAGACAATAATTCACCCCTCCACTTT. It is translated as CASSQGDNNSPLHF.

This sequence joins TRBV5-6 and TRBJ1-1; weak D call: TRBD1 (6 bases). This CDR3 has 15 residues. The V end lost 4 bases, the J end lost 1 base, and 14 bases lay between the germline ends. Germline lookup yields CDR1 SGHDT and CDR2 YYEEEE. The CDR3 region is CASSPSGTWNTEAFF. CDR3 nucleotide sequence: TGTGCCAGCAGCCCTTCCGGGACATGGAACACTGAAGCTTTCTTT.

The rearrangement links TRBV28 to TRBJ2-4; TRBD1 agrees at 9 bases. With 7 bases clipped from V and 9 bases from J, the junction kept 7 bases outside the gene matches. Germline V gives CDR1 MDHEN, CDR2 SYDVKM. The CDR3 spans 13 residues. The CDR3 DNA follows: TGTGCCAGCATCGGACAGGGGAGGAGCATTCAGTACTTC. Amino acids: CASIGQGRSIQYF.

The chain carries TRBV28 and TRBJ2-6; TRBD2 might be the D (7 bases). The CDR3 is made up of 16 amino acids. In germline, CDR1 is MDHEN, CDR2 SYDVKM. The V end was cut by 4 bases, the J end by 4 bases, with 14 bases between. CDR3 coding DNA: TGTGCCAGCAGTTCGCCCGCGGGGGCCGGGGCCAACGTCCTGACTTTC. Protein: CASSSPAGAGANVLTF.

This chain connects TRBV4-2 to TRBJ1-4, with TRBD1 identical over 8 bases. Looked up from germline, CDR1 is LGHNA and CDR2 is YNFKEQ. Trimming cost V 5 bases and J 2 bases; bases outside gene matches: 10. The CDR3 consists of 17 residues. This CDR3 reads CASSKAPRGLTNEKLFF. The DNA of the CDR3 is TGTGCCAGCAGCAAAGCACCCAGGGGGCTTACTAATGAAAAACTGTTTTTT.

The V gene is TRBV21-1, the J gene TRBJ2-7; the DNA was not used to check the table's D call, TRBD1. TRBV21-1 is an annotated pseudogene. The CDR3 runs 13 residues. Here the CDR3 reads CASTTGQKGEQYF. Written as DNA, the CDR3 is TGTGCCAGCACCACGGGACAAAAGGGCGAGCAGTACTTC.

The chain is built from TRBV15 and TRBJ2-4; TRBD1 aligns across 9 bases. The CDR3 runs 18 residues. The germline CDR1 and CDR2 sequences are LNHNV and YYDKDF (reference sequence). With 2 bases clipped from V and 3 bases from J, the junction kept 11 bases outside the gene matches. The CDR3 reads CATSRSRTGEGGKNIQYF. The CDR3 coding sequence is TGTGCCACCAGCAGATCAAGGACAGGGGAAGGGGGCAAAAACATTCAGTACTTC.

The chain combines TRBV30 with TRBJ2-2; 8 bases agree with TRBD1. V gave up 4 bases and J gave up 0 bases; unmatched junction bases: 7. Germline CDR1 reads GTSNPN; CDR2 reads SVGIG (reference sequence). The CDR3 is made up of 16 amino acids. This chain's CDR3 is CAWTGQAFANTGELFF. In DNA, the CDR3 is TGTGCCTGGACGGGACAGGCATTCGCGAACACCGGGGAGCTGTTTTTT.

This clone was detected once. The chain recombines TRBV7-9 with TRBJ2-2, with 9 bases identical to TRBD1. The V segment lost 5 bases and the J segment 7 bases; nucleotides outside the gene matches: 5. From germline, CDR1 is SEHNR and CDR2 FQNEAQ (reference sequence). The CDR3 length is 14 residues. In nucleotides, the CDR3 is TGTGCCAGCAGCCACACAGGGGGCCACGGGGAGCTGTTTTTT. Its translation is CASSHTGGHGELFF. The variable domain in full, completed from reference TRBV7-9 and TRBJ2-2, reads DTGVSQNPRHKITKRGQNVTFRCDPISEHNRLYWYRQTLGQGPEFLTYFQNEAQLEKSRLLSDRFSAERPKGSFSTLEIQRTEQGDSAMYLCASSHTGGHGELFFGEGSRLTVL.

This chain connects TRBV11-2 to TRBJ2-3, with a tentative D call TRBD2 (6 bases). With 6 bases removed from V and 0 bases from J, the gap between germline ends came to 19 bases. The CDR3 runs to 17 residues. Germline loops: CDR1 SGHAT, CDR2 FQNNGV. CDR3 coding DNA: TGTGCCAGCAGTCGGGCCGGAGGGGCGCCTAGCACAGATACGCAGTATTTT. Translated, it gives CASSRAGGAPSTDTQYF.

The genes are TRBV7-9 and TRBJ2-7, with 11 nucleotides matching TRBD2. This CDR3 region has 14 residues. Germline loops: CDR1 SEHNR, CDR2 FQNEAQ (reference sequence). The V and J ends lost 5 bases and 3 bases, in that order; junction bases with no gene match: 3. Here the CDR3 reads CASSRLAGIYEQYF. CDR3 coding DNA: TGTGCCAGCAGCCGACTAGCGGGGATCTACGAGCAGTACTTC. Variable domain in full (rest from reference TRBV7-9 and TRBJ2-7): DTGVSQNPRHKITKRGQNVTFRCDPISEHNRLYWYRQTLGQGPEFLTYFQNEAQLEKSRLLSDRFSAERPKGSFSTLEIQRTEQGDSAMYLCASSRLAGIYEQYFGPGTRLTVT.

This sequence joins TRBV9 and TRBJ2-3, with 8 bases that match TRBD2. The junction had 6 bases not matched to a gene; V was cut back by 4 bases and J by 2 bases. The V gene's germline CDR1 is SGDLS and CDR2 YYNGEE. The CDR3 totals 15 residues. This CDR3 is CASSPGLAYTDTQYF. CDR3 DNA sequence: TGTGCCAGCAGCCCCGGACTAGCTTACACAGATACGCAGTATTTT.

This rearrangement joins TRBV6-5 to TRBJ1-5; D unresolved. V lost 2 bases, J lost 6 bases, and 8 bases lay in between. The CDR3 is made up of 13 amino acids. Germline V gives CDR1 MNHEY, CDR2 SVGAGI. This CDR3 reads CASSYDGFQPQHF. The CDR3 DNA is TGTGCCAGCAGTTACGACGGGTTTCAGCCCCAGCATTTT.

The chain recombines TRBV12-3 or TRBV12-4 with TRBJ2-1; possibly TRBD1 for D (5 bases). The V gene lost 2 bases and the J gene lost 5 bases, with 7 bases spanning the gap. This CDR3 has 13 residues. The CDR3 reads CASSLYRNNEQFF. CDR3 nucleotides: TGTGCCAGCAGTTTATACAGGAACAATGAGCAGTTCTTC.

In DNA form, the CDR3 reads TGTGCCAGCAGTAACCGTGGGCTGGGTCAAGGTGGTGAGCAGTTCTTC. It translates to CASSNRGLGQGGEQFF. The V call is TRBV6-2 or TRBV6-3, the J call TRBJ2-1, with no clear D. V dropped 5 bases and J dropped 9 bases, with 23 bases sitting between them. The CDR3 is 16 residues long. CDR1 MNHEY and CDR2 SVGEGT come from the germline V gene.

The J gene is TRBJ1-2, the V gene TRBV5-4; 11 positions match TRBD1. The V and J ends lost 2 bases and 1 base, in that order; junction bases with no gene match: 4. Germline V lookup: CDR1 SGHNT, CDR2 YYREEE (reference sequence). This CDR3 has 16 amino acids. CDR3 in DNA: TGTGCCAGCAGCTTAGGGGACAGGGGGTTTAACTATGGCTACACCTTC. Translated: CASSLGDRGFNYGYTF.